This entry describes one T cell receptor (beta chain). This specimen comes from a study of technical replicates of blood from several donors. The V and J ends lost 6 bases and 3 bases respectively, with 16 bases between them. Germline CDR1 MNHEY, CDR2 SMNVEV (reference sequence). The CDR3 loop spans 15 amino acids. Assay: immunoSEQ multiplex PCR; the TCRdb copy retains only in-frame clones and omits some. The sample includes roughly 72,000 clones, over 85% seen only once; the top ten take under 0.5%. Sample: T cells isolated from PBMCs. The chain carries TRBV27 and TRBJ2-3; D may be TRBD2 (6 bases). The clonotype originates from a human donor in good health. In DNA form, the CDR3 reads TGTGCCAGCAGCGTGATCTGGGGGGTGACAGATACGCAGTATTTT. Protein sequence: CASSVIWGVTDTQYF.